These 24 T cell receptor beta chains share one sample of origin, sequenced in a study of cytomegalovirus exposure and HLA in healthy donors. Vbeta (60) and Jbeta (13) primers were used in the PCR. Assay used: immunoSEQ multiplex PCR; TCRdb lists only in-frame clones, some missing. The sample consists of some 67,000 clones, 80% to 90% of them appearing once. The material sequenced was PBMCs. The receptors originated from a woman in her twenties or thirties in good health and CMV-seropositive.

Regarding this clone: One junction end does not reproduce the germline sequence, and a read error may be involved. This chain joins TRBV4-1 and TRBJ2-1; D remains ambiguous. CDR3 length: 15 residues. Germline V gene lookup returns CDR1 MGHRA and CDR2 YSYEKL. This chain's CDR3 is CASGQDPGNYNEQFF. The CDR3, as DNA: TGCGCCAGCGGCCAAGACCCGGGTAACTACAATGAGCAGTTCTTC.

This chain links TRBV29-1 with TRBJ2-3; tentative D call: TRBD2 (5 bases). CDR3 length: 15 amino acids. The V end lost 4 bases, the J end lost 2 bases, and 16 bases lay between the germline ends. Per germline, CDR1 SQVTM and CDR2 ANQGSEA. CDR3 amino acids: CSVGGKRVTTDTQYF. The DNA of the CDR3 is TGCAGCGTTGGGGGTAAGAGGGTAACCACAGATACGCAGTATTTT.

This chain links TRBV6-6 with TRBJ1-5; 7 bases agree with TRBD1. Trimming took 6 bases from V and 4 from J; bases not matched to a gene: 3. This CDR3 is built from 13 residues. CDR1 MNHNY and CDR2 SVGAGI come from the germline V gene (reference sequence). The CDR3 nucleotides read TGTGCCAGCAGGGCAGGGGGTAATCAGCCCCAGCATTTT. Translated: CASRAGGNQPQHF.

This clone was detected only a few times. CDR3 loop: CASSQWGGSPLEQYF. CDR3 DNA sequence: TGTGCCAGCAGCCAATGGGGCGGGAGCCCCCTCGAGCAGTACTTC. The chain is built from TRBV14 and TRBJ2-7; 7 bases are a match to TRBD2. The CDR3 extends over 15 amino acids. Germline V gene sequence: CDR1 SGHDN, CDR2 FVKESK. The V and J ends lost 2 bases and 6 bases, in that order; junction bases with no gene match: 10.

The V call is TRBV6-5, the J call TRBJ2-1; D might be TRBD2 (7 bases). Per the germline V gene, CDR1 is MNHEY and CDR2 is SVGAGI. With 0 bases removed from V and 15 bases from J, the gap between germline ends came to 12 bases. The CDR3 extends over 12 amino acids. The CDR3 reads CASSYSGGGSFF. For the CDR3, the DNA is TGTGCCAGCAGTTACTCGGGAGGGGGGTCGTTCTTC.

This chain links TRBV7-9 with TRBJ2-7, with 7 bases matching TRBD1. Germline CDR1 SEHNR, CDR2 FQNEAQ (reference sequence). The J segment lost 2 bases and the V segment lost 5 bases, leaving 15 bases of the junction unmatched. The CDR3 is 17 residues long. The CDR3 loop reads CASSRGPRDSLTYEQYF. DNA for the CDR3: TGTGCCAGCAGCCGTGGGCCGAGGGACAGTCTGACCTACGAGCAGTACTTC.

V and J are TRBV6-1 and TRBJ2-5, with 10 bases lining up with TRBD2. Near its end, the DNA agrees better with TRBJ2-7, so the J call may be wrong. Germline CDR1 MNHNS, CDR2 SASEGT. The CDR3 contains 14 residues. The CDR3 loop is CASSLRTSGYEQYF. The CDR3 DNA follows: TGTGCCAGCAGTTTACGGACTAGCGGCTACGAGCAGTACTTC.

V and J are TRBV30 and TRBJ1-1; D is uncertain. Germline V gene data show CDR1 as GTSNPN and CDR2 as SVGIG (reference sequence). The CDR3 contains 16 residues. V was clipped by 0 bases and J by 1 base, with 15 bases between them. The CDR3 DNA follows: TGTGCCTGGAGTGTACATGAGACTCCTAGGAACACTGAAGCTTTCTTT. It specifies CAWSVHETPRNTEAFF.

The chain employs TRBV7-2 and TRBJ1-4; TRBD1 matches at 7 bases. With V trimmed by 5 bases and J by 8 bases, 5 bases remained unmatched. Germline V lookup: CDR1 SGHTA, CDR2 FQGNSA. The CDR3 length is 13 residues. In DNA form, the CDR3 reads TGTGCCAGCAGCCAGGGGGTAGGGGAAAAACTGTTTTTT. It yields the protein CASSQGVGEKLFF.

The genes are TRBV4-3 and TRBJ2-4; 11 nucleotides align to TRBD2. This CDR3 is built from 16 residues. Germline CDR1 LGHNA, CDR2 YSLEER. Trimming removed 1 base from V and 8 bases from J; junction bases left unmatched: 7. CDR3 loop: CASSQVTGLAADIQYF. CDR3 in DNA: TGCGCCAGCAGCCAAGTAACGGGACTAGCGGCTGACATTCAGTACTTC.

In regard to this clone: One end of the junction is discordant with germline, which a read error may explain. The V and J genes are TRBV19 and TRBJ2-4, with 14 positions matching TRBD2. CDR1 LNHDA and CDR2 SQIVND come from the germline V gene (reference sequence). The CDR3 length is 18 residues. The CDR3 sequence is CAGSPGLAGARAKNIQYF. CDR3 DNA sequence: TGTGCCGGTAGTCCGGGACTAGCGGGAGCCCGAGCCAAAAACATTCAGTACTTC.

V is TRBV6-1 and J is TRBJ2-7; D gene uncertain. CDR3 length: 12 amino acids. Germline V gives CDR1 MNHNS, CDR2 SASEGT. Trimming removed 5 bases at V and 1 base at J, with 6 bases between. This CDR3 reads CASSTDSYEQYF. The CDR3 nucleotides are TGTGCCAGCAGTACTGATTCCTACGAGCAGTACTTC.

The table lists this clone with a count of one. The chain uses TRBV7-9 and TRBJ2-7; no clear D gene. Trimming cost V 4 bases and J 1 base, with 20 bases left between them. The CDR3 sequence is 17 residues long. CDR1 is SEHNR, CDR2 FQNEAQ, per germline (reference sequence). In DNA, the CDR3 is TGTGCCAGCAGCTCCACCTCGGTGCGAAGAGGATCCTACGAGCAGTACTTC. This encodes CASSSTSVRRGSYEQYF.

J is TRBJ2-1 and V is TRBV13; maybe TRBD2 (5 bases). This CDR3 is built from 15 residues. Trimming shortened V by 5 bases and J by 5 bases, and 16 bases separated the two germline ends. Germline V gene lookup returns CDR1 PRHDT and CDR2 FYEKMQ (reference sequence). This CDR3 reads CASSPGLAYHNEQFF. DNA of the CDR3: TGTGCCAGCAGCCCGGGTCTAGCCTACCACAATGAGCAGTTCTTC.

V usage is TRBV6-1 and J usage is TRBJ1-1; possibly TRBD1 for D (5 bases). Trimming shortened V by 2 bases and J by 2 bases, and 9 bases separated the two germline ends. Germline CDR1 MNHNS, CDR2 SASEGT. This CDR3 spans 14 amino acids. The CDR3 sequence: CASSESGENTEAFF. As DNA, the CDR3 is TGTGCCAGCAGTGAATCGGGGGAAAACACTGAAGCTTTCTTT.

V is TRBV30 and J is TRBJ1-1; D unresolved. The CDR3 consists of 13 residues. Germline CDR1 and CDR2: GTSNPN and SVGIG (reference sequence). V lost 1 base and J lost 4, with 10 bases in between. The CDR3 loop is CAWSGPPGTEAFF. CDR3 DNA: TGTGCCTGGAGTGGGCCGCCGGGCACTGAAGCTTTCTTT.

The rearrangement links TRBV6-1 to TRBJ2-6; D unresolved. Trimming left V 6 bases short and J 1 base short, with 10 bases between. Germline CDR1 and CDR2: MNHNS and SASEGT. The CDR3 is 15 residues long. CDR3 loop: CASRGAQSGANVLTF. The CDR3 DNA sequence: TGTGCCAGCAGGGGCGCCCAGTCTGGGGCCAACGTCCTGACTTTC.

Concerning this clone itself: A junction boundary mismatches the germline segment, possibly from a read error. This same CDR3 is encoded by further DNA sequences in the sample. The CDR3 is CASSLSLYLDQSFVTWPRTGELFF. As DNA, the CDR3 is TGTGCCAGCAGTCTATCCCTTTACCTAGACCAGTCTTTTGTCACATGGCCACGCACCGGGGAGCTGTTTTTT. The chain couples TRBV27 to TRBJ2-2; D is ambiguous. Germline CDR1 MNHEY, CDR2 SMNVEV (reference sequence). This CDR3 is 24 amino acids long.

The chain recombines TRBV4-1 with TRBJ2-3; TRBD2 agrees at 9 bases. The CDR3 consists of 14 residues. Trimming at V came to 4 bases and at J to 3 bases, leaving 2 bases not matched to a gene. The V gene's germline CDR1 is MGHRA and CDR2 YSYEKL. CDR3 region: CASSPLAGTDTQYF. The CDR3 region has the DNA TGCGCCAGCAGCCCTCTAGCGGGAACAGATACGCAGTATTTT.

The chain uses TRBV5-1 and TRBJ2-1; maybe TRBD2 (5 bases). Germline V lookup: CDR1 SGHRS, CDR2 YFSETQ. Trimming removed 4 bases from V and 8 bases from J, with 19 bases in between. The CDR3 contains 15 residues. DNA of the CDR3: TGCGCCAGCAGCCAGACCGTAGTAGCGCGGGATGAGCAGTTCTTC. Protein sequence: CASSQTVVARDEQFF.

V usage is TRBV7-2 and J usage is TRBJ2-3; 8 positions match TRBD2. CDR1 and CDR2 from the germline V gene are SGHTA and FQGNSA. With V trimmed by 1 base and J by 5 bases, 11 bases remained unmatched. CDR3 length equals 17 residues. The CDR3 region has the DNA TGTGCCAGCAGCTTAGTTGGAAGCGGGAGTCTTGAAGATACGCAGTATTTT. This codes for CASSLVGSGSLEDTQYF.

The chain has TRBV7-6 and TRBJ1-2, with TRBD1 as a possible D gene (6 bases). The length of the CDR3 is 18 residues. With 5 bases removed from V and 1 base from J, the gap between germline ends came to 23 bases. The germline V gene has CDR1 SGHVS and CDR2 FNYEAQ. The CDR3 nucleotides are TGTGCCAGCAGCACCAATGTCATACGACAGGAAGATAACTATGGCTACACCTTC. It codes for CASSTNVIRQEDNYGYTF.

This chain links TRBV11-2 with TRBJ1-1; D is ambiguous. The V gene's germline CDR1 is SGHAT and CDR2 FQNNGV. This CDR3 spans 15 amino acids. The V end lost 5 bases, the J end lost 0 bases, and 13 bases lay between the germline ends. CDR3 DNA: TGTGCCAGCAGCCCAGAGGTGAGCATGAACACTGAAGCTTTCTTT. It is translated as CASSPEVSMNTEAFF.

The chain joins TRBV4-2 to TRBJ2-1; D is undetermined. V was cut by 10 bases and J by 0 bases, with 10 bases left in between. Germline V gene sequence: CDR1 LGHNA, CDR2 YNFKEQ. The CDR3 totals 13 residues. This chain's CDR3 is CATAPSSYNEQFF. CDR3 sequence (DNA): TGTGCCACCGCGCCGAGCTCCTACAATGAGCAGTTCTTC.